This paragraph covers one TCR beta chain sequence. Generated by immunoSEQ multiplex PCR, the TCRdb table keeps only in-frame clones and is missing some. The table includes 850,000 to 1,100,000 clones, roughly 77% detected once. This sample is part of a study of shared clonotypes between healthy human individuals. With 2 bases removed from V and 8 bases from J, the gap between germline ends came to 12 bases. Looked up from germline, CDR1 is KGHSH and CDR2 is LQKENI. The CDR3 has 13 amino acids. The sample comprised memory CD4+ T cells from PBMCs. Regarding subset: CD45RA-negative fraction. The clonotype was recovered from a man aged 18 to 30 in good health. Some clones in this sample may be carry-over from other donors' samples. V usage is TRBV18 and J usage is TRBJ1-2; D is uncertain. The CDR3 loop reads CASSPESDGGYTF. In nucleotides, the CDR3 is TGTGCCAGCTCACCAGAATCCGATGGGGGCTACACCTTC.